This T cell receptor beta chain was captured by sequencing in a study of blood T cells in healthy people across ages. A few counts support this clonotype. The CDR3 covers 14 residues. The J segment lost 3 bases and the V segment lost 0 bases, leaving 2 bases of the junction unmatched. Germline CDR1 LNHNV, CDR2 YYDKDF (reference sequence). A J-beta primer mix and a sample-barcoded 5' primer were used in a second PCR of about 7 to 12 cycles. TCRdb called the 5' RACE reads again in MiXCR, with one record for every CDR3 protein. The sample contains over 700,000 distinct CDR3 sequences, about 55% of which appear only once.

This sequence was found in a man aged 80 or over in good health. The chain carries TRBV15 and TRBJ2-7, with TRBD1 matching over 7 bases. Sample: blood. The CDR3 region has the DNA TGTGCCACCAGCAGAGAAGGGGGCATCTACGAGCAGTACTTC. Its translation is CATSREGGIYEQYF.